This entry features one T cell receptor beta chain sequence. Its target is unknown. The CDR3 totals 11 residues. Per the germline V gene, CDR1 is MNHEY and CDR2 is SVGEGT. V was clipped by 5 bases and J by 9 bases, with 8 bases between them. The record originates from a study of regulatory T cells in long-lasting Graves disease. Whole-study results and caveats: Lower TCR diversity characterized persistent Graves' patients relative to newly diagnosed patients. Researchers examined only peripheral blood and not thyroid tissue.

iRepertoire HTBI primers and Arm-PCR of CDR3 regions built TCR beta libraries. TCRdb re-derived calls from the multiplex PCR reads in MiXCR, one entry per CDR3 protein. This sample has just over 600,000 distinct CDR3 sequences, with 16% found just once. Time point in this sample: newly diagnosed GD, antithyroid drugs for less than 3 months. Generation of the TCR library employed RNA extracted from PBMCs. These data also featured in a second study, about T cells in Graves' hyperthyroidism and ophthalmopathy.

The rearrangement joins TRBV6-2 or TRBV6-3 to TRBJ1-5; no clear D. This specimen consisted of peripheral blood mononuclear cells (PBMCs), obtained at new diagnosis, from a patient treated with antithyroid drugs. This clonotype was obtained from a woman in her 30s with Graves disease. The chain's CDR3 is CASSDGMPQHF. CDR3 DNA sequence: TGTGCCAGCAGTGATGGTATGCCCCAGCATTTT.